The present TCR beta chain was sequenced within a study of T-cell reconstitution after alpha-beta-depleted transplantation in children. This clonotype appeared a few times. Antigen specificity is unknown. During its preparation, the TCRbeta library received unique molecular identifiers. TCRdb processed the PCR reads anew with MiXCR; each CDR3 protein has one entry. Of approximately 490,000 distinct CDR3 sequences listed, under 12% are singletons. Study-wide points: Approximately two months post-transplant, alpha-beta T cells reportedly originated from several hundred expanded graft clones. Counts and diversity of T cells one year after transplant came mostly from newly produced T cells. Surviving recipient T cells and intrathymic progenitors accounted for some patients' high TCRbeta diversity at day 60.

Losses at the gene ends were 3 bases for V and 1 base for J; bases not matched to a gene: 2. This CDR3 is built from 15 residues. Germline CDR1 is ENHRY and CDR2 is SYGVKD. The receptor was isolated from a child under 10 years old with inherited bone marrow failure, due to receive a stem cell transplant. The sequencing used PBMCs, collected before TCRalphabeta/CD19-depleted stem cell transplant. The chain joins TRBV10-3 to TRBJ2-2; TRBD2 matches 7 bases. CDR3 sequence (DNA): TGTGCCATCAGTGAAAAGCGGGAGAACACCGGGGAGCTGTTTTTT. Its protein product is CAISEKRENTGELFF.